Listed here is a single T cell receptor (beta chain). The antigen it recognizes is unknown. Per-base quality was not reported, and no clone a single base away is much larger than it. Samples from volunteer blood donors who had recovered from COVID-19 were contributed by a second Seattle source. Collaborating institutions collected whole blood in K2EDTA tubes following their own protocols. For TCRbeta analysis, collaborators shipped samples in one of three forms: frozen whole blood, isolated PBMCs, or DNA extracted from either of those sample types. This specimen comes from a study of blood T cell repertoires in COVID-19 (dated by TCRdb to 2020 to 2021). Some background on the complete study: Collaborator samples came from the United States, Italy and Spain and covered acute and convalescent phases of COVID-19. The prospective study material was composed of cDNA or gDNA derived from T cells, B-cell-depleted T cells, or PBMCs. Subjects who had been exposed to COVID-19, were actively infected with it, or had recovered from it provided the deeply sampled blood TCRbeta repertoires that made up the dataset. A freely available public database, intended as a resource for researchers studying the immune response to SARS-CoV-2, is where the repertoires were released. Samples were obtained from the ongoing ImmuneRACE study (first 160 participants) and from about 1,300 subjects provided by 6 global collaborators. Sample metadata almost always included a de-identified subject ID, COVID-19 status, age in years and sex. Where available, HLA class I and class II types were obtained from metadata supplied by the sample provider rather than from assay-based typing.

The CDR1 and CDR2 encoded by the germline V gene are ENHRY and SYGVKD. From its cysteine to its phenylalanine, the CDR3 spans 12 amino acids. Only the CDR3 DNA is retained, 36 bases long and in frame from the first base. Trimming takes 11 bases from V and 3 bases from J, and the germline ends sit 13 bases apart. What the study reported, not specific to this receptor: The quantity of clinical and demographic metadata differed by source and by participant and was supplied without curation.

TCRbeta CDR3 regions were amplified from genomic DNA using the immunoSEQ Assay, a bias-controlled multiplex PCR. The authors' analysis ran thus. Within the assay, amplification of reference gene primers was used to estimate how many nucleated cells each sample contained. To quantify the absolute abundance of each unique TCRbeta CDR3 rearrangement, sequence reads were collapsed and filtered. Productive Simpson clonality was computed per sample as the square root of Simpson's diversity index over productive rearrangements. TCRdb carries this immuneACCESS record with in-frame sequences only. Its versions omit some clonotypes, under half of them owing to an unresolved V gene in the studies checked, with the rest unexplained. The DNA was the basis for D and trimming; V, J and clone size are from that table. The sample table shows around 230,000 clones, and about 79% are seen once. 2% to 2.5% of the sample lies in the top ten.

Sequencing was done on a sample of peripheral blood. The sequence links TRBV10-3 to TRBJ1-1, with no confident D gene call. This clonotype was obtained from a man aged 40-49 years who had recovered from COVID-19. CDR3 region: CASNRDDTEAFF. The bases are TGTGCCTCTAACAGAGACGACACTGAAGCTTTCTTT.